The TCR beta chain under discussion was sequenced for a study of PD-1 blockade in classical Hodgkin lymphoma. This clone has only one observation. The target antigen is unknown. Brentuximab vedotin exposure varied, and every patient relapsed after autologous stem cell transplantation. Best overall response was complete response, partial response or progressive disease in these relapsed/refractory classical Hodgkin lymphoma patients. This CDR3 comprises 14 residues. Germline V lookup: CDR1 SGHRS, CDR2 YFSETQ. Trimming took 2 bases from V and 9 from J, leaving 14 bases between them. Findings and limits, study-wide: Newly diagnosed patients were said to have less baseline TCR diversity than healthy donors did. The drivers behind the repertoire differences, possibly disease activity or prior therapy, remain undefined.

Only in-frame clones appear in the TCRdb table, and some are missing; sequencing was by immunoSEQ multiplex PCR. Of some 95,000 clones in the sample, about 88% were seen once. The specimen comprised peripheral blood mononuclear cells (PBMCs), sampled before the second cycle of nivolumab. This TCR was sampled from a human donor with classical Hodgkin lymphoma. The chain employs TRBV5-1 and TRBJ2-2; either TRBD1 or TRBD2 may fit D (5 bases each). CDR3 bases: TGCGCCAGCAGCTTAGGGGCCCTAGCCCGGGAGCTGTTTTTT. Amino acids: CASSLGALARELFF.